The rows below give T cell receptor beta chains drawn from one sample of a study of read filtering for tumor transcriptome and immune sequencing. TCRdb analysed the reads with MiXCR anew, one entry per CDR3 protein. The sample has 37,000 or so distinct CDR3 sequences, approximately 15% seen once. Input material: a population of CD138-negative cells sorted from bone marrow. Every receptor here comes from a donor over 35 with multiple myeloma. The CDR3 runs from the conserved cysteine through the conserved F or W.

TRBV4-1	TRBJ1-2	CASSPPLSYGYTF
TRBV11-1	TRBJ2-3	CASSPSNRGADTQYF
TRBV11-2	TRBJ2-5	CASSSQKADQETQYF
TRBV20-1	TRBJ2-1	CSASPRSSYNEQFF
TRBV3-1	TRBJ2-1	CASSQERLTSGRHEQFF
TRBV7-2	TRBJ1-6	CASSLEGGGLGPLHF
TRBV7-9	TRBJ2-5	CASRPPLRWGETQYF
TRBV7-6	TRBJ1-1	CASSLATGRWNTEAFF
TRBV6-2/TRBV6-3	TRBJ1-5	CASSRDRASGQPQHF
TRBV3-1	TRBJ2-3	CASSQQGVDTQYF
TRBV10-3	TRBJ2-1	CAISGSLAGGNEQFF
TRBV20-1	TRBJ2-4	CSARDRKNIQYF
TRBV5-1	TRBJ2-5	CASSLGPPVDQYF
TRBV9	TRBJ2-1	CASSVADSMVQFF
TRBV18	TRBJ2-7	CASSPRDYKYEQYF
TRBV7-2	TRBJ1-2	CASSLDRGRMNGYTF
TRBV6-5	TRBJ2-3	CASSYSEGDPTDTQYF
TRBV20-1	TRBJ2-1	CSARDWDRREQFF
TRBV11-1	TRBJ2-3	CASSQARQAGTDTQYF
TRBV29-1	TRBJ2-5	CSVDDRGETQYF
TRBV7-9	TRBJ2-2	CASSFSGNTGELFF
TRBV20-1	TRBJ2-7	CSARGLAGGYEQYF
TRBV5-1	TRBJ2-7	CASSLQASGRREQYF
TRBV7-2	TRBJ2-1	CASSLEGLGENEQFF
TRBV7-2	TRBJ2-7	CASSPGPGGRGGRQSSGRYYEQYF
TRBV4-3	TRBJ2-1	CASGQVPGLALREQFF
TRBV7-8	TRBJ2-5	CASSLGRWGKQETQYF
TRBV19	TRBJ2-6	CASSGGAGANVLTF
TRBV20-1	TRBJ2-7	CSARDLSGRSYEQYF
TRBV5-6	TRBJ2-1	CASSLVASGRANEQFF
TRBV25-1	TRBJ2-1	CASSRLAGYNGQFF
TRBV30	TRBJ2-1	CAWDPGTMNNEQFF
TRBV5-1	TRBJ2-1	CASSLEVSGVYNEQFF